These 17 T cell receptor beta chains originate from one sample sequenced in a study of CD8+CD57+ T cells in acquired aplastic anemia. Study-level points and caveats: Against the total CD4+ and CD8+ pools, patient CD8+CD57+ cells had lower diversity.

Which antigens these TCRs recognize remains unknown. TCR beta VDJ and CDR3 profiling used genomic DNA as template. Each CDR3 protein gets one entry after TCRdb re-called the reads with MiXCR. The table includes roughly 16,000 distinct CDR3 sequences, more than 30% detected once. All sequencing subjects had displayed CD8+CD57+ cell expansion on flow cytometry. Input material: CD8+CD57+ T cells sorted from PBMCs. The subset: bead-enriched CD8+CD57+ effector memory T cells from SAA patients. Receptors were obtained from a human donor with aplastic anemia.

The chain combines TRBV19 with TRBJ2-3, with no clear D. The CDR3 has 14 amino acids. V lost 5 bases and J 1 base, leaving 10 bases between the germline ends. CDR1 and CDR2 (germline): LNHDA, SQIVND (reference sequence). The CDR3 here is CASSARTGTDTQYF. CDR3 DNA sequence: TGTGCCAGTAGTGCTCGGACGGGCACAGATACGCAGTATTTT.

This clonotype was counted only a few times. The chain recombines TRBV20-1 with TRBJ2-5; 7 nucleotides match TRBD2. This CDR3 is built from 14 residues. With 3 bases clipped from V and 1 base from J, the junction kept 5 bases outside the gene matches. Germline V gene lookup returns CDR1 DFQATT and CDR2 SNEGSKA (reference sequence). CDR3 coding DNA: TGCAGTGCTAGGGGAGGGACTTCCCAAGAGACCCAGTACTTC. Translated, it gives CSARGGTSQETQYF.

There are a few counts of this clonotype. The chain combines TRBV27 with TRBJ1-5; TRBD1 agrees at 8 bases. Germline loops: CDR1 MNHEY, CDR2 SMNVEV (reference sequence). Losses at the gene ends were 3 bases for V and 10 bases for J; bases not matched to a gene: 8. The CDR3 has 14 amino acids. CDR3 residues: CASSFGTGGGPQHF. In DNA, the CDR3 is TGTGCCAGCAGTTTTGGGACAGGCGGGGGACCCCAGCATTTT.

The chain joins TRBV4-2 to TRBJ1-6; 7 positions agree with TRBD1. This CDR3 is 16 amino acids long. Trimming cost V 4 bases and J 7 bases; bases outside gene matches: 10. Looked up from germline, CDR1 is LGHNA and CDR2 is YNFKEQ. The CDR3, as DNA: TGTGCCAGCAGCCGACAGGGTTTAAGGTCGAATTCACCCCTCCACTTT. Its translation is CASSRQGLRSNSPLHF.

The DNA for the CDR3 is TGCGCCAGCAGCCCCCCAGGGGACAGACTTACTAACTATGGCTACACCTTC. It yields the protein CASSPPGDRLTNYGYTF. J is TRBJ1-2 and V is TRBV4-1; 7 bases match TRBD1. The CDR3 length is 17 residues. V dropped 4 bases and J dropped 0; count of bases not matched to a gene: 11. The germline V gene encodes CDR1 MGHRA and CDR2 YSYEKL.

The gene calls are TRBV20-1 and TRBJ2-2; tentatively, D is TRBD1 (6 bases). The V end lost 4 bases, the J end lost 0 bases, and 18 bases lay between the germline ends. CDR1 is DFQATT, CDR2 SNEGSKA, per germline (reference sequence). The CDR3 loop spans 17 amino acids. The CDR3 here is CSAKTSQGCANTGELFF. CDR3 DNA sequence: TGCAGTGCTAAAACTTCACAGGGCTGTGCGAACACCGGGGAGCTGTTTTTT.

The rearrangement joins TRBV6-4 to TRBJ2-3; D possibly corresponds to TRBD1 (8 bases). The CDR3 is made up of 15 amino acids. Germline lookup yields CDR1 MRHNA and CDR2 SNTAGT. Trimming shortened V by 2 bases and J by 6 bases, and 15 bases separated the two germline ends. CDR3 loop: CASSDTTGGADTQYF. The CDR3 DNA is TGTGCCAGCAGTGACACTACAGGGGGGGCCGATACGCAGTATTTT.

This clonotype has at least ten counts. The chain employs TRBV5-5 and TRBJ2-3; tentative D call: TRBD1 (7 bases). Germline V CDR1 and CDR2: SGHKS, YYEKEE (reference sequence). With 2 bases removed from V and 1 base from J, the gap between germline ends came to 11 bases. CDR3 length equals 15 residues. The CDR3 DNA follows: TGTGCCAGCAGCTTAGACAGGGAGGGCACAGATACGCAGTATTTT. This sequence encodes CASSLDREGTDTQYF.

This chain links TRBV20-1 with TRBJ2-7; maybe TRBD2 (8 bases). The CDR3 has 18 residues. Trimming left V 0 bases short and J 2 bases short, with 23 bases between. The germline gives CDR1 DFQATT, CDR2 SNEGSKA (reference sequence). The DNA for the CDR3 is TGCAGTGCTAGAGATCCCCCCGTTAGCGGGACAGCCCCCTACGAGCAGTACTTC. This encodes CSARDPPVSGTAPYEQYF.

The rearrangement uses TRBV10-2 and TRBJ2-7; no definite D call. Germline lookup yields CDR1 WSHSY and CDR2 SAAADI. V was trimmed by 2 bases and J by 3 bases, leaving 11 bases between them. The CDR3 length is 14 residues. The CDR3 bases are TGCGCCAGCAGTGAGCCGACCGGTAACTACGAGCAGTACTTC. It yields the protein CASSEPTGNYEQYF.

J is TRBJ2-1 and V is TRBV10-3; 8 nucleotides agree with TRBD2. V was clipped by 3 bases and J by 6 bases; unmatched bases: 1. CDR3 length: 13 residues. The V gene's germline CDR1 is ENHRY and CDR2 SYGVKD. The DNA for the CDR3 is TGTGCCATCAGTGACGGGGGGGCCAATGAGCAGTTCTTC. Encoded protein: CAISDGGANEQFF.

The chain is built from TRBV7-9 and TRBJ1-1; 8 positions match TRBD1. With 5 bases clipped from V and 1 base from J, the junction kept 3 bases outside the gene matches. CDR1 and CDR2 (germline): SEHNR, FQNEAQ (reference sequence). The CDR3 totals 14 residues. Written as DNA, the CDR3 is TGTGCCAGCAGCCCAGGGGGCGCGAACACTGAAGCTTTCTTT. This sequence encodes CASSPGGANTEAFF.

This clonotype was counted at least ten times. The rearrangement uses TRBV15 and TRBJ1-4, with TRBD1 matching 10 bases. Germline V gene data show CDR1 as LNHNV and CDR2 as YYDKDF (reference sequence). Germline trimming cut 3 bases from V and 7 bases from J; bases unmatched to any gene: 5. The CDR3 contains 15 residues. CDR3 DNA sequence: TGTGCCACCAGCAGCGACAGGGGGCCTGGTGAAAAACTGTTTTTT. Translating gives CATSSDRGPGEKLFF.

The V and J genes are TRBV5-8 and TRBJ2-1; maybe TRBD2 (6 bases). The CDR3 is 13 amino acids. Germline V gene lookup returns CDR1 SGHTS and CDR2 YDEGEE. V was clipped by 5 bases and J by 7 bases, with 13 bases between them. The CDR3 coding sequence is TGTGCCAGCAGTTTGCGGGATGGGAATGAGCAGTTCTTC. Translating it yields CASSLRDGNEQFF.

This clonotype is judged medium-sized (0.01 to 0.1%). The chain employs TRBV20-1 and TRBJ1-1; tentatively, D is TRBD1 (6 bases). Looked up from germline, CDR1 is DFQATT and CDR2 is SNEGSKA (reference sequence). The CDR3 is 14 residues long. V lost 4 bases and J 0 bases, leaving 12 bases between the germline ends. CDR3 nucleotides: TGCAGTGCTACCGTCCGGGACATGAACACTGAAGCTTTCTTT. Translation: CSATVRDMNTEAFF.

The chain combines TRBV6-1 with TRBJ2-7; tentatively, D is TRBD1 or TRBD2 (5 bases each). The CDR3 has 14 residues. Looked up from germline, CDR1 is MNHNS and CDR2 is SASEGT. V lost 5 bases and J lost 6, with 17 bases in between. CDR3 nucleotides: TGTGCCAGCAGTACCGAGGGGTGGTCTCGCGAGCAGTACTTC. It is translated as CASSTEGWSREQYF.

This clonotype came up many times. J is TRBJ2-1 and V is TRBV27; D possibly corresponds to TRBD1 (5 bases). V was clipped by 4 bases and J by 4 bases, with 14 bases between them. The CDR3 loop spans 15 amino acids. CDR1 and CDR2 from the germline V gene are MNHEY and SMNVEV (reference sequence). CDR3 sequence (DNA): TGTGCCAGCAGTTCCCCAGGGCACCTATACAATGAGCAGTTCTTC. As protein: CASSSPGHLYNEQFF.